This TCR beta chain was captured by sequencing in a study (dated by TCRdb to between 2014 and 2017). Background on the whole study: Whether tumor-infiltrating Tregs in breast cancer are recruited from blood Tregs or converted in situ from other CD4+ T cell subsets was tested.

Full-length TCR variable regions were amplified by 5' RACE PCR with constant-region reverse primers, followed by semi-nested PCR with Nested Universal Primer A. Using the ReliaPrep RNA Cell Miniprep System, total RNA was extracted, and the SMARTer RACE 5'/3' Kit was then used to reverse transcribe the RNA into 5'RACE-ready cDNA. Full-length TCR alpha and beta libraries were barcoded with multiplex adaptors and sequenced on an Illumina MiSeq. For the original study's pipeline: For each of nine subset-tissue groups, sequencing data from the five patients were pooled, and the groups were compared by unsupervised clustering of TCR gene usage. The Morisita-Horn index was used to calculate repertoire similarity, with shared sequences weighted according to their contribution to each repertoire. TCRdb passed the public sequencing reads through fastp at Q25 and MiXCR, retaining productive beta sequences. Duplicate CDR3 protein sequences are folded into a single record with the most common DNA and genes. Clone size and V and J calls follow TCRdb, not the original study. The sample yields about 41,000 distinct CDR3 sequences; 29% were counted once. The ten top clones hold 3.7% of the sample.

Concerning this clonotype: Its antigen remains undetermined. No much larger clone is present one base from it, and per-base qualities are unavailable.

The CDR3 contains 15 residues, cysteine and phenylalanine counted. CDR3 DNA is the only sequence kept; it has 45 bases, read in frame from the first base. A distance of 12 bases separates the germline ends of V and J, which lose 7 bases and 0 bases respectively. Per the germline V gene, MNHEY is the CDR1 and SVGAGI is the CDR2. Study-level results and caveats: The greatest overlap of tumor-infiltrating Treg TCR alpha and beta sequences was observed with tumor naive CD4+ T cells, followed by blood naive CD4+ T cells. Validation in the larger cohort was restricted to a single TCR beta V-J rearrangement rather than whole repertoires. Tumor memory CD4+ T cell TCR gene usage was found to cluster with blood and lymph node memory CD4+ cells and with lymph node naive CD4+ cells.

The memory CD4+ T cell population was isolated based on a CD4+CD45RO+CD25- phenotype. Tregs, naive and memory CD4+ T cells from tumor, blood and ipsilateral draining lymph nodes of a handful of breast cancer patients underwent full-length TCR alpha and beta sequencing. Tumor tissue and lymph nodes obtained from ipsilateral axillary dissection were perfused with PBS, minced and then digested with collagenase I and hyaluronidase. Mononuclear cells from lymph nodes or over 45 ml of peripheral blood were isolated by Ficoll density gradient centrifugation. A purity exceeding 90% was confirmed by FACS for the sorted cell populations.

The receptor was isolated from a female donor with breast cancer. Sequencing input: memory CD4+ T cells sorted from a lymph node. The cell subset or site label of this sample denotes: memory CD4+ T cells, CD4+CD45RO+CD25-. In this chain, TRBV6-5 is recombined with TRBJ2-2, with an unclear D gene assignment. The nucleotide sequence reads as follows: TGTGCCAGCACCCCCGGCACCGCGAACACCGGGGAGCTGTTTTTT. Its amino acids are CASTPGTANTGELFF.